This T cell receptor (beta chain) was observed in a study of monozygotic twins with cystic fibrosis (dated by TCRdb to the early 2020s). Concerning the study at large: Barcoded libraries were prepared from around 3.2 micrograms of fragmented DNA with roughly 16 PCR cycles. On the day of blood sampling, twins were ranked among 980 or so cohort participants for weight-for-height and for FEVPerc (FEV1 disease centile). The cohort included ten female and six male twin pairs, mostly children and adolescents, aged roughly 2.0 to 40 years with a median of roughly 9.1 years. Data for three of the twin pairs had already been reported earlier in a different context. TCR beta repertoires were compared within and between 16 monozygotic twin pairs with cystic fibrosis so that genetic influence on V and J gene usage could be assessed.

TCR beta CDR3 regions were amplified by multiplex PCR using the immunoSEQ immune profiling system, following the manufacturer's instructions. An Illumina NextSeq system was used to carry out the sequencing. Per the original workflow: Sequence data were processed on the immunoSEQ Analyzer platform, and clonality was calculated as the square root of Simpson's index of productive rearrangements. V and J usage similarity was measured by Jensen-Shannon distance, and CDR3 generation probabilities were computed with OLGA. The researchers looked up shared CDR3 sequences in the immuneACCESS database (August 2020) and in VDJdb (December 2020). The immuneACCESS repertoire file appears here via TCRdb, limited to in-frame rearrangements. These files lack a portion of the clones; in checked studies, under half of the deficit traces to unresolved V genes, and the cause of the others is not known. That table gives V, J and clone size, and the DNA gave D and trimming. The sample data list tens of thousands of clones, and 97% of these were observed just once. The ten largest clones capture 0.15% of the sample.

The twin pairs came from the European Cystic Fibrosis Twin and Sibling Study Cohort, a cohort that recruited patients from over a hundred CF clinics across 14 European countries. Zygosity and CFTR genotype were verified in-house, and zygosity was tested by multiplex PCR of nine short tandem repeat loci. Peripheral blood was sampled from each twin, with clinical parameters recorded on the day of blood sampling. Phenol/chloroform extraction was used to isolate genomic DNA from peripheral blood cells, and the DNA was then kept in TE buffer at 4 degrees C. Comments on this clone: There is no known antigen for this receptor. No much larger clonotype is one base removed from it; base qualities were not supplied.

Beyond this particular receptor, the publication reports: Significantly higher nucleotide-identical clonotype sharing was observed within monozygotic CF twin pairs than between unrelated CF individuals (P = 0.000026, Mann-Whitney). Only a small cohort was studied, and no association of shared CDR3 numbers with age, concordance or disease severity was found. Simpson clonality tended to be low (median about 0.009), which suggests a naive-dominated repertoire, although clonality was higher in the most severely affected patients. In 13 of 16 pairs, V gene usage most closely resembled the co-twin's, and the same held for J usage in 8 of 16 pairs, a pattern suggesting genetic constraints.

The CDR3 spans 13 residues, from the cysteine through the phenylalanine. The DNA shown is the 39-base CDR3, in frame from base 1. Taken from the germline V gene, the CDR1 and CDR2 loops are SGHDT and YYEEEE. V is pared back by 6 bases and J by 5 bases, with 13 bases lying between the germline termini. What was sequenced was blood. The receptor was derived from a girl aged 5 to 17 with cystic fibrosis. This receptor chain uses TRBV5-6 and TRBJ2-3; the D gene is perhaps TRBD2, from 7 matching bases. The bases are TGTGCCAGCACCGTTAGGGGGGGAGATACGCAGTATTTT. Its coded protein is CASTVRGGDTQYF.